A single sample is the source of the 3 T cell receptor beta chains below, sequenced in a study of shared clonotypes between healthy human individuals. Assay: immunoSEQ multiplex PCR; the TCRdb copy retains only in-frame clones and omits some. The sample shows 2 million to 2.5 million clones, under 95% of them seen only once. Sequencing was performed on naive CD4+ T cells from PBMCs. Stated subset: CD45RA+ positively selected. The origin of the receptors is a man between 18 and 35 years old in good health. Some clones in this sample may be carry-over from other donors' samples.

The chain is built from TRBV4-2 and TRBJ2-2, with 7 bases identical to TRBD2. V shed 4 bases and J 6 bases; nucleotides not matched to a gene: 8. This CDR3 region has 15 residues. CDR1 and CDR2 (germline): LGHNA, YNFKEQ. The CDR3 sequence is CASSRLAGGAGELFF. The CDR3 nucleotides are TGTGCCAGCAGCCGATTAGCGGGCGGGGCCGGGGAGCTGTTTTTT.

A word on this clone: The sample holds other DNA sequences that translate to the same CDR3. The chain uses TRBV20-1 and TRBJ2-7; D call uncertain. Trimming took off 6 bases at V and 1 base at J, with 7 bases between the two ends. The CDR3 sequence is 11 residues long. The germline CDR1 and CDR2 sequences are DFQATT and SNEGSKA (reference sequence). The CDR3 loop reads CSAKSSYEQYF. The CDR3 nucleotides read TGCAGTGCGAAGAGTTCCTACGAGCAGTACTTC.

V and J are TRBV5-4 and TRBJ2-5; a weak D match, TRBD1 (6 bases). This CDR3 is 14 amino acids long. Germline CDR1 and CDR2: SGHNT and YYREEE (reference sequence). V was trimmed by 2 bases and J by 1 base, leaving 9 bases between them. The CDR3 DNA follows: TGTGCCAGCAGCTTACAGGGCCCCCAAGAGACCCAGTACTTC. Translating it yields CASSLQGPQETQYF.